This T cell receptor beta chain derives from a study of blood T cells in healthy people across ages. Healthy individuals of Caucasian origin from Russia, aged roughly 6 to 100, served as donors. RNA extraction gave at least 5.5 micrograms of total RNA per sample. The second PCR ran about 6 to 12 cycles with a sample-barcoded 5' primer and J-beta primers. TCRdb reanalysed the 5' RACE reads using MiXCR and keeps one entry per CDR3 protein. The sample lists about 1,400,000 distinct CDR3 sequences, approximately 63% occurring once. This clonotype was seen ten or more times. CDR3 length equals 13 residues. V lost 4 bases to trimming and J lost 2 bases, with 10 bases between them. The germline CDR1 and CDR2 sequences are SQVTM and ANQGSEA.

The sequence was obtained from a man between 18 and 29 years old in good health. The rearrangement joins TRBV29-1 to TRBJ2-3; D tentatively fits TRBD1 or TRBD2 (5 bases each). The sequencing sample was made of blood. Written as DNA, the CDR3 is TGCAGCGTTGTCGAGGGGCTCACAGATACGCAGTATTTT. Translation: CSVVEGLTDTQYF.